This T cell receptor (beta chain) was sequenced in a study of T cell clusters in autoimmune cytopenias. Whole-study findings and limits: The T cell clusters came from computational analysis alone and lack functional validation. TRB repertoire shifts in secondary cytopenia and chronic lymphocytic leukemia mostly reflected lymphoma, not autoimmunity.

This clonotype ranks as medium-sized in terms of frequency. What it binds is not known. TRB amplification used roughly 250 ng of peripheral blood genomic DNA. TRB was amplified by touch-down multiplex PCR, primer pools A and B combined. TCRdb reprocessed the multiplex PCR reads, with one entry per CDR3 protein and no DNA. This specimen shows approximately 4,600 distinct CDR3 sequences; the ten leading clones hold 15%. The CDR3 length is 15 residues. Germline V gene sequence: CDR1 MNHEY, CDR2 SVGAGI. The same data also went into a second study, on T cell repertoires in aging, cancer and after chemotherapy. That source notes: Rebound thymic output was suggested by rising median generation probability during chemotherapy in each cancer cohort. These repertoire data do not allow conclusions about immunological memory after chemotherapy.

V usage is TRBV6-5 and J usage is TRBJ2-5. This sequence was found in a human donor in good health. The material sequenced was peripheral blood. The CDR3 reads CASSYSSPSMETQYF.